The clone carrying this TCR beta chain showed up just once. The assay was immunoSEQ multiplex PCR, and TCRdb's table has in-frame clones only and misses some. The sample records roughly 700,000 clones, around nine tenths being singletons. Germline loops: CDR1 WSHSY, CDR2 SAAADI. V was clipped by 4 bases and J by 2 bases; unmatched bases: 3. The CDR3 contains 14 residues. The sample originates from a study of shared T cell receptors in the human thymus. The same sample was also studied in work on human thymus T cells. That paper notes: Obtained as resections during corrective heart surgery, the thymus tissue was then studied. Thymic and blood repertoires seemed to favor certain V and J genes. Thymic repertoires from unrelated individuals overlapped highly, related research reported.

The gene calls are TRBV10-2 and TRBJ2-5, with 8 nucleotides matching TRBD2. This sequence was found in a boy under three years old with a congenital heart defect. The sample comprised thymocytes. DNA for the CDR3: TGCGCCAGCAGTGGGCTAGCGGGTCAAGAGACCCAGTACTTC. Protein sequence: CASSGLAGQETQYF.